Below, 9 T cell receptor beta chains from the same sample are listed, as sequenced in a study of blood T cell repertoires in COVID-19. The assay was immunoSEQ multiplex PCR, and TCRdb's table has in-frame clones only and misses some. The sample consists of 150,000 to 200,000 clones, approximately 86% of them appearing once. Sequencing used peripheral blood. Receptors originate from a man aged 65 to 85 with acute or convalescent COVID-19.

The V gene is TRBV29-1, the J gene TRBJ1-1; no definite D call. Germline values: CDR1 SQVTM, CDR2 ANQGSEA. V was shortened by 0 bases and J by 4 bases, with 15 bases between the two germline ends. This CDR3 is 15 amino acids long. In nucleotides, the CDR3 is TGCAGCGTTGAAGATCGGGAAGGGATCGGCACTGAAGCTTTCTTT. This gives the protein CSVEDREGIGTEAFF.

The genes are TRBV29-1 and TRBJ2-1; 8 bases line up with TRBD2. The CDR3 covers 13 residues. CDR1 and CDR2 from the germline V gene are SQVTM and ANQGSEA. Trimming took 4 bases from V and 10 from J; bases not matched to a gene: 9. Written as DNA, the CDR3 is TGCAGCGTTGCTATACAGCGGGAGAGGGAGCAGTTCTTC. As protein: CSVAIQREREQFF.

This clone has just one count. The rearrangement uses TRBV7-9 and TRBJ1-1; D is unclear. The CDR3 totals 13 residues. Germline values: CDR1 SEHNR, CDR2 FQNEAQ (reference sequence). The V end lost 5 bases, the J end lost 4 bases, and 11 bases lay between the germline ends. The CDR3 loop reads CASSPISGTEAFF. As DNA, the CDR3 is TGTGCCAGCAGCCCAATCAGCGGCACTGAAGCTTTCTTT.

CDR3 sequence: CAYSDMAIEQYF. CDR3 nucleotide sequence: TGTGCCTATTCGGACATGGCCATCGAGCAGTACTTC. V gene TRBV7-2 combines with J gene TRBJ2-7, with D possibly being TRBD1 (5 bases). The CDR3 has 12 residues. Germline values: CDR1 SGHTA, CDR2 FQGNSA. The V and J ends lost 11 bases and 6 bases respectively, with 17 bases between them.

V usage is TRBV5-5 and J usage is TRBJ1-4; the match to TRBD1 covers 10 bases. CDR1 SGHKS and CDR2 YYEKEE come from the germline V gene (reference sequence). The J segment lost 8 bases and the V segment lost 3 bases, leaving 10 bases of the junction unmatched. This CDR3 has 16 amino acids. CDR3 protein: CASSSLWGQGYEKLFF. CDR3 nucleotide sequence: TGTGCCAGCAGCTCCCTTTGGGGACAGGGGTACGAAAAACTGTTTTTT.

The J gene is TRBJ1-1, the V gene TRBV6-5; no clear D. V lost 0 bases to trimming and J lost 6 bases, with 5 bases between them. CDR1 and CDR2 (germline): MNHEY, SVGAGI. The CDR3 is 12 amino acids. CDR3 bases: TGTGCCAGCAGTTACTCCCAGTCTGAAGCTTTCTTT. This codes for CASSYSQSEAFF.

The chain couples TRBV6-6 to TRBJ2-7; D is perhaps TRBD1 (6 bases). This CDR3 is 13 amino acids long. Germline V CDR1 and CDR2: MNHNY, SVGAGI (reference sequence). Trimming cost V 10 bases and J 1 base, with 14 bases left between them. The CDR3 coding sequence is TGTGCCACCAACAGGGACCCATCCTACGAGCAGTACTTC. Amino acid sequence: CATNRDPSYEQYF.

A few counts support this clone. The chain joins TRBV7-2 to TRBJ1-6; D not certain. Germline CDR1 is SGHTA and CDR2 is FQGNSA. The V and J ends lost 1 base and 8 bases respectively, with 12 bases between them. This CDR3 comprises 15 residues. Here the CDR3 reads CASSLDRGSDSPLHF. CDR3 bases: TGTGCCAGCAGCTTAGATCGGGGTTCGGATTCACCCCTCCACTTT. The variable domain in full, completed from reference TRBV7-2 and TRBJ1-6, reads GAGVSQSPSNKVTEKGKDVELRCDPISGHTALYWYRQSLGQGLEFLIYFQGNSAPDKSGLPSDRFSAERTGGSVSTLTIQRTQQEDSAVYLCASSLDRGSDSPLHFGNGTRLTVT.

V and J are TRBV29-1 and TRBJ2-2; the match to TRBD2 covers 10 bases. Germline lookup yields CDR1 SQVTM and CDR2 ANQGSEA. There are 14 residues in the CDR3. The V and J ends lost 5 bases and 1 base, in that order; junction bases with no gene match: 1. In DNA form, the CDR3 reads TGCAGCGTTTTAGCGGGGGGGAACACCGGGGAGCTGTTTTTT. Amino acids: CSVLAGGNTGELFF.